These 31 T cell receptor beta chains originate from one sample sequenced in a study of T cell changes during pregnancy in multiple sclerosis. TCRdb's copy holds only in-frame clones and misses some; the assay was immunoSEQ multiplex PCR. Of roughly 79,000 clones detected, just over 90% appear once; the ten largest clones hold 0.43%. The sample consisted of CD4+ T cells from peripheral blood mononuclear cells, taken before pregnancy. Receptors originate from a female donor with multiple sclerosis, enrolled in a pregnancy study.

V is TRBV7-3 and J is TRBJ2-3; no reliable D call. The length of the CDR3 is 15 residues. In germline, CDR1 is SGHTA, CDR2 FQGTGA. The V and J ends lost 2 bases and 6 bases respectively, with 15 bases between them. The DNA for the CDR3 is TGTGCCAGCAGCTTACTTCGCACGAGGATGGATACGCAGTATTTT. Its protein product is CASSLLRTRMDTQYF.

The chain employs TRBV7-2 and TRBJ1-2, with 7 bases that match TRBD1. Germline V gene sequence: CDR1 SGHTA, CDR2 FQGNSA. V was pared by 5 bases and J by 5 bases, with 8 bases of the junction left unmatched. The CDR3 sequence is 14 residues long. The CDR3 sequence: CASSDFQGVYGYTF. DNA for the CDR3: TGTGCCAGCAGCGATTTTCAGGGGGTTTATGGCTACACCTTC.

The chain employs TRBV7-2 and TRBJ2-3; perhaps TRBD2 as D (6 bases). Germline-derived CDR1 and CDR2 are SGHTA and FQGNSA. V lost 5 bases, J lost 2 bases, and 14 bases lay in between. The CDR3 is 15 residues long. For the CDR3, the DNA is TGTGCCAGCAGCCTAACGACTAGACCCACAGATACGCAGTATTTT. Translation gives CASSLTTRPTDTQYF.

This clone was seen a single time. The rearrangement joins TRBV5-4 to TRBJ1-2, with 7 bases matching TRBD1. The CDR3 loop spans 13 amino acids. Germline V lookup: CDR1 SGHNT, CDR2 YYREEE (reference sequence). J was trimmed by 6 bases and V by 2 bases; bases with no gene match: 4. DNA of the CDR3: TGTGCCAGCAGCTTTTTAGGGGGCGATGGCTACACCTTC. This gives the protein CASSFLGGDGYTF.

The CDR3 coding sequence is TGTGCCAGTAGCCGGACTAGCGGATTGGAGACCCAGTACTTC. Residues: CASSRTSGLETQYF. This chain joins TRBV19 and TRBJ2-5, with TRBD2 identical over 10 bases. This CDR3 is 14 amino acids long. Germline V gene lookup returns CDR1 LNHDA and CDR2 SQIVND (reference sequence). The V segment lost 6 bases and the J segment 5 bases; nucleotides outside the gene matches: 6.

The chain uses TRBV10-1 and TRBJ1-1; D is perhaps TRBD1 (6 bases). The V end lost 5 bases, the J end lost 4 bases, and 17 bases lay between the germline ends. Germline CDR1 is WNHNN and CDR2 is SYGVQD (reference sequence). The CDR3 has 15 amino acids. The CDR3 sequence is CASSHGQWVLTEAFF. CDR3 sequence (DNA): TGCGCCAGCAGTCACGGACAGTGGGTTCTCACTGAAGCTTTCTTT.

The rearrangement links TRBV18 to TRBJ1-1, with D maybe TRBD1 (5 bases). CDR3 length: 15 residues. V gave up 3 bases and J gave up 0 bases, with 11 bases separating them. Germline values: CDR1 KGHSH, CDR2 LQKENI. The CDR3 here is CASSPLGGLNTEAFF. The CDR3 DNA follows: TGTGCCAGCTCACCGTTGGGGGGGTTGAACACTGAAGCTTTCTTT.

The CDR3 region is CATSPGRGSYNQPQHF. The CDR3 DNA reads TGTGCCACCAGCCCAGGGCGGGGTTCCTACAATCAGCCCCAGCATTTT. V and J are TRBV19 and TRBJ1-5, with D tentatively TRBD1 (5 bases). CDR1 is LNHDA, CDR2 SQIVND, per germline (reference sequence). The CDR3 runs to 16 residues. The V gene lost 10 bases and the J gene lost 3 bases, with 22 bases spanning the gap.

The CDR3 region has the DNA TGTGCCAGCAGCTCTATGGGACAGGTCTATGGCTACACCTTC. Residues: CASSSMGQVYGYTF. The chain employs TRBV6-5 and TRBJ1-2; 8 nucleotides align to TRBD1. The CDR3 extends over 14 amino acids. Germline assignment: CDR1 MNHEY and CDR2 SVGAGI. With 6 bases clipped from V and 4 bases from J, the junction kept 7 bases outside the gene matches.

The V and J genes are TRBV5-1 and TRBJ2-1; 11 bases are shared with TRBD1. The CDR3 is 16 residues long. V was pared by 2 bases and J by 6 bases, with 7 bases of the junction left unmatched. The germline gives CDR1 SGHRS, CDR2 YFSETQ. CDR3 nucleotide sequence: TGCGCCAGCAGCTTAAACGGACAGGGGGCCGGCAATGAGCAGTTCTTC. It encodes CASSLNGQGAGNEQFF.

The CDR3 DNA is TGTGCCAGTAGTTTCCATAACACTGAAGCTTTCTTT. Translated, it gives CASSFHNTEAFF. This chain connects TRBV19 to TRBJ1-1; D is uncertain. V lost 5 bases, J lost 2 bases, and 6 bases lay in between. The germline V gene encodes CDR1 LNHDA and CDR2 SQIVND (reference sequence). The CDR3 loop spans 12 amino acids.

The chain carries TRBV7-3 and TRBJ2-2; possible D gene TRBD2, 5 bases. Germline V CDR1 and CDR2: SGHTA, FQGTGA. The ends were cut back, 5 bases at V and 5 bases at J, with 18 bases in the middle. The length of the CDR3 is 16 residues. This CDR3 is CASSPRAGRGTGELFF. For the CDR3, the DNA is TGTGCCAGCAGCCCCCGGGCAGGTCGAGGGACCGGGGAGCTGTTTTTT.

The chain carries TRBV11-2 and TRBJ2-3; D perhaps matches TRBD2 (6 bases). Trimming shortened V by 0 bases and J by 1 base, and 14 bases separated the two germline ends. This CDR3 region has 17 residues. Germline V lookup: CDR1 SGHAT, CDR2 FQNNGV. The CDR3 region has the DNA TGTGCCAGCAGCTTAGATAGCGGTGGTTTTGGCACAGATACGCAGTATTTT. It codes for CASSLDSGGFGTDTQYF.

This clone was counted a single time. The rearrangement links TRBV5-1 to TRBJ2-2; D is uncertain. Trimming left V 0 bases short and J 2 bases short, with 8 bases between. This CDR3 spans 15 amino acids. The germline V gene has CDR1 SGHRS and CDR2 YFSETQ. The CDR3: CASSLGDFNTGELFF. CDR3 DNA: TGCGCCAGCAGCTTGGGTGACTTTAACACCGGGGAGCTGTTTTTT.

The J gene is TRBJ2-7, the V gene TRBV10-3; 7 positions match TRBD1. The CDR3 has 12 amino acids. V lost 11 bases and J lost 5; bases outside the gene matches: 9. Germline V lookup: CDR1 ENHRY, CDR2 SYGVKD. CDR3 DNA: TGTGCCGCCAGACAGGGAATCCACGAGCAGTACTTC. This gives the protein CAARQGIHEQYF.

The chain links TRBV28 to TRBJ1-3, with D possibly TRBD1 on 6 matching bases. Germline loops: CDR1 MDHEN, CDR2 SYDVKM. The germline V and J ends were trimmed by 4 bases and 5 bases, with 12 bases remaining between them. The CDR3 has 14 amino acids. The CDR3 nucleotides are TGTGCCAGCAGTTCACAGGGTTCCAGAAACACCATATATTTT. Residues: CASSSQGSRNTIYF.

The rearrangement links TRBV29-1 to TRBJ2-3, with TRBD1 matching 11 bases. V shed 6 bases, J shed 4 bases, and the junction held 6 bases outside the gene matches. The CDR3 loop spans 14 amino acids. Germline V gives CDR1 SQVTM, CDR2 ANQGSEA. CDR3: CSVAGQGASDTQYF. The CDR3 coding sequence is TGCAGCGTCGCAGGACAGGGGGCATCAGATACGCAGTATTTT.

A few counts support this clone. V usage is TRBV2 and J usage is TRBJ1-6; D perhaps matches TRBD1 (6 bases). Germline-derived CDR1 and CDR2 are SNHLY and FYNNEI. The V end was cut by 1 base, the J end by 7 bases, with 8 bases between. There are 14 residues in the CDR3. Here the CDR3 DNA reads TGTGCCAGCAGTGAAGGGGACACCAATTCACCCCTCCACTTT. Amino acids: CASSEGDTNSPLHF.

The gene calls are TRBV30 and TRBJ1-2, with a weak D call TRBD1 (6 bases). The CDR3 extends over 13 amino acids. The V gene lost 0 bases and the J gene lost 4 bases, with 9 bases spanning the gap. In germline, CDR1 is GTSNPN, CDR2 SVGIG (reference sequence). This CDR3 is CAWSVDRSYGYTF. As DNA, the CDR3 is TGTGCCTGGAGTGTAGACAGGAGCTATGGCTACACCTTC.

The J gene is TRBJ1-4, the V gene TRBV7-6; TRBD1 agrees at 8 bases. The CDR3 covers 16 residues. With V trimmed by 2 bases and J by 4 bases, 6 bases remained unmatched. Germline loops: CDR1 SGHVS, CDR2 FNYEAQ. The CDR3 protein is CASSLTGTGLNEKLFF. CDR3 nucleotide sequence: TGTGCCAGCAGCTTAACCGGGACAGGTCTTAATGAAAAACTGTTTTTT. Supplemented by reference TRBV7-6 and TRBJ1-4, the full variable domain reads GAGVSQSPRYKVTKRGQDVALRCDPISGHVSLYWYRQALGQGPEFLTYFNYEAQQDKSGLPNDRFSAERPEGSISTLTIQRTEQRDSAMYRCASSLTGTGLNEKLFFGSGTQLSVL.

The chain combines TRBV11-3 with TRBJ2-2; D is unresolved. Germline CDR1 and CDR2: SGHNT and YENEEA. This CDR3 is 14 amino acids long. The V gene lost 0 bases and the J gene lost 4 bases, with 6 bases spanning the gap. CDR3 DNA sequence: TGTGCCAGCAGCTTAGAACGGGTCACCGGGGAGCTGTTTTTT. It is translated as CASSLERVTGELFF.

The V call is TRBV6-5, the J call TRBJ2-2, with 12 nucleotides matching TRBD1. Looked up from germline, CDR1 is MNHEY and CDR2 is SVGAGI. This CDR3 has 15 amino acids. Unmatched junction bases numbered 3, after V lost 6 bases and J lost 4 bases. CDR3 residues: CASRGTGGVTGELFF. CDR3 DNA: TGTGCCAGCAGAGGGACAGGGGGCGTCACCGGGGAGCTGTTTTTT.

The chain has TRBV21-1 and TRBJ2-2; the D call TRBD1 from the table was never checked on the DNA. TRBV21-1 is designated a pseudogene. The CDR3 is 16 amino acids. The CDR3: CASNPMTDSNTGELFF. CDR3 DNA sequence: TGTGCCAGCAACCCAATGACAGATTCGAACACCGGGGAGCTGTTTTTT.

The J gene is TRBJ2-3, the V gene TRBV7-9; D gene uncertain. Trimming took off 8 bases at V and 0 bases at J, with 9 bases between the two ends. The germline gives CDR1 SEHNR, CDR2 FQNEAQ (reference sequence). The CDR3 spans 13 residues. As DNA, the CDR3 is TGTGCCAGCGGGCAGTCTAGCACAGATACGCAGTATTTT. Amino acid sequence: CASGQSSTDTQYF.

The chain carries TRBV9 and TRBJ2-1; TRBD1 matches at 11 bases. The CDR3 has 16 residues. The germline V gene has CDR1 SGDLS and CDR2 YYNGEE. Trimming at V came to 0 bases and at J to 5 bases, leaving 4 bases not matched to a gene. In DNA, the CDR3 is TGTGCCAGCAGCGTAGGGTGGGGACAGGGGGACAATGAGCAGTTCTTC. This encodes CASSVGWGQGDNEQFF.

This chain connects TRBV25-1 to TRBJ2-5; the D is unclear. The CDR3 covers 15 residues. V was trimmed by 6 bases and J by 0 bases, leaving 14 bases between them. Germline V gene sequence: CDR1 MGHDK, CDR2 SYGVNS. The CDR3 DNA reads TGTGCCAGCAGCAAAAGACAAGTCTACCAAGAGACCCAGTACTTC. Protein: CASSKRQVYQETQYF.

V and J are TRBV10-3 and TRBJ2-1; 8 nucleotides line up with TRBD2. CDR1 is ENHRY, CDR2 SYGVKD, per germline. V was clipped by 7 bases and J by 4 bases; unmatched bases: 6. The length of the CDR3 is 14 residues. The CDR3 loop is CAITQRGRYNEQFF. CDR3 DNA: TGTGCCATCACCCAGCGGGGGAGATACAATGAGCAGTTCTTC.

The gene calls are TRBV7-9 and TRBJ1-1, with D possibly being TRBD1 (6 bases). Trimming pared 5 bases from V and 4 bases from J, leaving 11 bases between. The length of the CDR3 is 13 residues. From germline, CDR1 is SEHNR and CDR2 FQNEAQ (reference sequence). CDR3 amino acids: CASSKEGGTEAFF. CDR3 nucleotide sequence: TGTGCCAGCAGCAAAGAAGGGGGCACTGAAGCTTTCTTT.

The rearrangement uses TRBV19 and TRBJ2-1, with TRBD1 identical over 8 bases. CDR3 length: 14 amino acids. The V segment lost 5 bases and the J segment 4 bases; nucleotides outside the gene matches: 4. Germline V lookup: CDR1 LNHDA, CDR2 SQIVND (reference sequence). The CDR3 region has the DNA TGTGCCAGTAGTGCAACAGGGGGTTACAATGAGCAGTTCTTC. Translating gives CASSATGGYNEQFF.

CDR3 DNA: TGTGCCAGCAGTCCTAGACTAGCGGGAGACAGGGAGCAGTACTTC. Protein sequence: CASSPRLAGDREQYF. V and J are TRBV6-6 and TRBJ2-7, with 12 bases fitting TRBD2. V dropped 5 bases and J dropped 7; count of bases not matched to a gene: 9. The germline CDR1 and CDR2 sequences are MNHNY and SVGAGI (reference sequence). The CDR3 sequence is 15 residues long.

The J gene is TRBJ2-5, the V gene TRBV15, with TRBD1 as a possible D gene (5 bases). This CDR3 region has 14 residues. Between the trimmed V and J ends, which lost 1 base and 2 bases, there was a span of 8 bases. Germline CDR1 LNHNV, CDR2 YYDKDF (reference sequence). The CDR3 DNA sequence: TGTGCCACCAGCAGAGTGGCAGGGCAAGAGACCCAGTACTTC. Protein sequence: CATSRVAGQETQYF.